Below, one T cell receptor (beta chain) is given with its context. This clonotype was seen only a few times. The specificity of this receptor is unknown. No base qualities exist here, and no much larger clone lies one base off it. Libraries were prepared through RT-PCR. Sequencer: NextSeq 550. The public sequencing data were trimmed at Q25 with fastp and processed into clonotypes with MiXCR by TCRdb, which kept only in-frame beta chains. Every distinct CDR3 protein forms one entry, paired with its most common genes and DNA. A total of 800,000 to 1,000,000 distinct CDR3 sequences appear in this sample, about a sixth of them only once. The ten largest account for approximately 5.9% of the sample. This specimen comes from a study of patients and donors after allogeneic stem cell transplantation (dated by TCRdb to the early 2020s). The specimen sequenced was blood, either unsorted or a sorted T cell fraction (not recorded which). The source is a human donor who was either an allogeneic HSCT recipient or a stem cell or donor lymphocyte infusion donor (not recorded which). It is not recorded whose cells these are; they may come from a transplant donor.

In nucleotide form, the sequence is TGTGCCATCAGTGAGTCTGGGGACGCTGATACGCAGTATTTT. The resulting protein is CAISESGDADTQYF. The rearrangement joined TRBV10-3 to TRBJ2-3; the D segment is perhaps TRBD1 or TRBD2, each sharing 5 matched bases. The CDR3 measures 14 amino acids from cysteine to phenylalanine. The kept DNA is CDR3 alone, 42 bases in frame from the first base. The V and J ends are trimmed by 0 bases and 6 bases, leaving 10 bases between them. CDR1 and CDR2, looked up from the germline V gene, are ENHRY and SYGVKD.